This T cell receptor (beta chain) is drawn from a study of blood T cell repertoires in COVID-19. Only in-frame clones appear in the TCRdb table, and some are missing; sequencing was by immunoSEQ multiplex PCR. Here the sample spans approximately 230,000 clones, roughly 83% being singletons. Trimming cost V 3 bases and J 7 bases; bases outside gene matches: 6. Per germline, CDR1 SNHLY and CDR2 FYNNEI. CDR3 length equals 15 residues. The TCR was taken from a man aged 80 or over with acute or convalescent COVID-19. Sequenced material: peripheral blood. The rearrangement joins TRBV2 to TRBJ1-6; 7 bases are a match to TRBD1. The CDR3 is CASSDGRGRNSPLHF. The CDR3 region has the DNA TGTGCCAGCAGTGACGGCAGGGGGAGAAATTCACCCCTCCACTTT.